Each of the 6 T cell receptor beta chains below was sequenced from the same sample in a study of blood T cells in healthy people across ages. Through a sample-barcoded 5' primer and a J-beta primer mix, a second PCR was run for roughly 6 to 12 cycles. TCRdb processed the 5' RACE reads anew with MiXCR; each CDR3 protein has one entry. The sample has 700,000 or so distinct CDR3 sequences; approximately 40% are singletons. Sequences were obtained from blood. Source of these receptors: a man older than 75 in good health.

DNA of the CDR3: TGTGCCACCAGCAGAGATCGGGGGGGGCAGTACTTC. Translated, it gives CATSRDRGGQYF. This chain links TRBV15 with TRBJ2-5; 8 bases line up with TRBD2. The CDR3 length is 12 residues. Per the germline V gene, CDR1 is LNHNV and CDR2 is YYDKDF (reference sequence). Unmatched junction bases numbered 2, after V lost 0 bases and J lost 11 bases.

There are a few counts of this clonotype. The V gene is TRBV5-4, the J gene TRBJ2-6; D is ambiguous. This CDR3 has 16 amino acids. Trimming pared 2 bases from V and 0 bases from J, leaving 9 bases between. Germline loops: CDR1 SGHNT, CDR2 YYREEE (reference sequence). This chain's CDR3 is CASSFRRDSGANVLTF. The CDR3 DNA reads TGTGCCAGCAGCTTCCGCAGAGACTCTGGGGCCAACGTCCTGACTTTC.

A word on this clonotype: This could be a read error, since a much larger clone is one nucleotide away. This rearrangement joins TRBV7-9 to TRBJ2-7; 8 bases agree with TRBD2. After removal of 4 bases from V and 3 bases from J, the junction contained 2 bases not matched to a gene. Germline V gives CDR1 SEHNR, CDR2 FQNEAQ (reference sequence). The CDR3 covers 13 residues. The chain's CDR3 is CASSWTSYYEQYF. Here the CDR3 DNA reads TGTGCCAGCAGCTGGACTAGCTACTACGAGCAGTACTTC.

The rearrangement links TRBV4-3 to TRBJ2-6; 10 nucleotides line up with TRBD1. Germline V gene lookup returns CDR1 LGHNA and CDR2 YSLEER. The CDR3 covers 17 residues. Trimming cost V 1 base and J 5 bases; bases outside gene matches: 5. The DNA of the CDR3 is TGCGCCAGCAGCCAAGTGGGACAGGGGACTCGGGCCAACGTCCTGACTTTC. Encoded protein: CASSQVGQGTRANVLTF.

This clonotype has at least ten counts. The chain links TRBV15 to TRBJ2-3, with D possibly matching TRBD1 (6 bases). Trimming took off 0 bases at V and 2 bases at J, with 9 bases between the two ends. There are 15 residues in the CDR3. CDR1 LNHNV and CDR2 YYDKDF come from the germline V gene (reference sequence). The CDR3 spells CATSREGTHTDTQYF. CDR3 bases: TGTGCCACCAGCAGAGAGGGGACACACACAGATACGCAGTATTTT.

The rearrangement joins TRBV2 to TRBJ1-2; tentatively, D is TRBD1 (5 bases). This CDR3 has 13 amino acids. Trimming shortened V by 5 bases and J by 8 bases, and 15 bases separated the two germline ends. The V gene's germline CDR1 is SNHLY and CDR2 FYNNEI. The CDR3 nucleotides read TGTGCCAGCAGTCCCCCAGGGAGGGACGGCTACACCTTC. Residues: CASSPPGRDGYTF.